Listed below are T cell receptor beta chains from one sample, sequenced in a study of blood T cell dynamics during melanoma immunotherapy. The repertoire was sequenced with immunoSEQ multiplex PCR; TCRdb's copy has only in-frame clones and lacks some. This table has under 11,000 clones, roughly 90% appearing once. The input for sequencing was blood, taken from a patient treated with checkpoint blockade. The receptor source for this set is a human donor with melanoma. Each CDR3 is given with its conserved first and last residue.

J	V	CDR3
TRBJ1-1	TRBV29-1	CSVARVEAEAFF
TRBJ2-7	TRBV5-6	CASSHRDSYEQYF
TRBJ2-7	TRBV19	CASSPGRSHPYEQYF
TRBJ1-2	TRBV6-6	CASWGDRPYGYTF
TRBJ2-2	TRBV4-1	CASSLPGLASNTGELFF
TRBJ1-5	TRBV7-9	CASSSTADSTGQPQHF
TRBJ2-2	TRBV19	CASSRDRANTGELFF
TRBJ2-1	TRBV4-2	CASSPTRGRPSSYNEQFF
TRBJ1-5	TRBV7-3	CASSPPGTNHQPQHF
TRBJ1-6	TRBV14	CASSRGRQNSPLHF
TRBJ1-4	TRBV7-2	CASSRGGREEKLFF
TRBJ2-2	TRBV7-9	CASSPQGGGTGELFF
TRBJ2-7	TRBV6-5	CASSYGTGFSYEQYF
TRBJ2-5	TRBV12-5	CASGLGLLTAQYF
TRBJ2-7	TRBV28	CASTPSDRGREQYF
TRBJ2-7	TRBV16	CASTPGGLDEQYF
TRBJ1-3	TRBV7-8	CASSHGWTGDTIYF
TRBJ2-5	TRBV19	CASSATGGGGAQYF
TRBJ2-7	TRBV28	CATQGASSYEQYF
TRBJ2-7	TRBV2	CASTWGGNEQYF
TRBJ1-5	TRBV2	CASSVWVGENQPQHF
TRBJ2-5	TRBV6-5	CASSYSRGTSGSKEYF
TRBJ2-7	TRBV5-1	CASSPGTGGGEQYF
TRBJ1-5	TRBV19	CASTPDRGHQPQHF
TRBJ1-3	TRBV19	CASSGAANSGNTIYF
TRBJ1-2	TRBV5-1	CASSLRQGGYGYTF
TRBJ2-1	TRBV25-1	CASSERGPLPYNEQFF
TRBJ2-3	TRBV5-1	CASSLVSGRGTDTQYF
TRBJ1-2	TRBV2	CASTNRVGYGYTF
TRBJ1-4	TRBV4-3	CASSQEPGWATNEKLFF
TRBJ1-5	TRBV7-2	CASSRGYNQPQHF
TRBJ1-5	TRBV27	CASSPQGSGQPQHF
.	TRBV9	CASSGLAAPYEQYF
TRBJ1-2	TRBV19	CASSIDSGYGYTF
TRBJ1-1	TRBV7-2	CASSLVQGITEAFF
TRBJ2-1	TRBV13	CASSGRGHNEQFF
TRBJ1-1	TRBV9	CASSPTPGGSEAFF
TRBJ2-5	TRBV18	CASSPRAQETQYF
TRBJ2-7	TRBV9	CASSVEGSPPYEQYF
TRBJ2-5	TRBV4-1	CASSQGPSGGSGQETQYF
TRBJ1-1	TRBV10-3	CAIKASPDTEAFF
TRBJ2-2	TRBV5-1	CASSTPQGRDTGELFF
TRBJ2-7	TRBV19	CASSIEGGEQYF
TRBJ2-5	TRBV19	CASSPPRGETQYF
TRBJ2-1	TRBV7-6	CASSTYSYNEQFF
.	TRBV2	CASSEGYEQYF
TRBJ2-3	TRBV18	CASSPPASGRTDTQYF
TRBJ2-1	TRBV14	CASSQDYGTSGVNEQFF
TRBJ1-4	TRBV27	CASSLNLPFREKLFF
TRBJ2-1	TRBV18	CASSPGLAGGNEQFF
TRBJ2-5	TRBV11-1	CASSPDTRQGAGETQYF
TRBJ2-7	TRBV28	CASSFWQGSYEQYF
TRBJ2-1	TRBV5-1	CASSLLAGGYEQFF
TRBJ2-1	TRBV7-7	CASSLWGGGAYNEQFF
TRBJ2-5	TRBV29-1	CSAAGADETQYF
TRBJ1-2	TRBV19	CASSNQSPGQLIGYTF
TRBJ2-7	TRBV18	CASSPTGDGGYEQYF
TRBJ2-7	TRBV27	CASSLEVGQAGYEQYF
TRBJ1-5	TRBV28	CASSLPDRGQPQHF
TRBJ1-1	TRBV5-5	CASSRGTGLENTEAFF